This TCR beta chain comes out of a study of blood T cell repertoires in COVID-19. Germline values: CDR1 SGHVS, CDR2 FQNEAQ. The CDR3 extends over 18 amino acids. Trimming stripped 10 bases from V and 1 base from J, with 25 bases between. As handled by the study authors: Reference gene primer amplification yielded estimated nucleated cell counts. Some clones are missing from TCRdb's copy, which holds only in-frame ones; the method was immunoSEQ multiplex PCR. For V, J and clone size, that table is used; D and trimming come from the DNA. The table shows more than 150,000 clones, with about 84% occurring only once.

The sequenced sample consisted of peripheral blood. V and J are TRBV7-8 and TRBJ2-2; a possible D gene is TRBD1 (5 bases). The clonotype originates from a woman aged 25 to 39 with acute or convalescent COVID-19. Here the CDR3 reads CATRLSTGWGGNTGELFF. DNA for the CDR3: TGTGCCACCCGCTTATCCACTGGGTGGGGCGGGAACACCGGGGAGCTGTTTTTT.